The sequence of this T cell receptor (beta chain) was determined in a study of human T cells and chemical hapten exposure. One entry per CDR3 protein results from TCRdb running MiXCR on the RACE reads. The sample lists around 120,000 distinct CDR3 sequences, over 10% seen once, with 1.2% to 1.5% in the top ten. In germline, CDR1 is SGHTA, CDR2 FQGNSA. The ends lost 4 bases at V and 4 bases at J; junction bases unmatched: 10. The length of the CDR3 is 16 residues. Whole-study results and caveats: In the PT1 data, expanded TCR counts showed a positive correlation with patch test score.

Time point: patch test 1, 2 weeks after DPC sensitization. Treatment noted: therapeutic diphenylcyclopropenone sensitization with weekly scalp DPC. This clonotype was picked up a small number of times. Its cognate antigen is unknown. Source: whole blood, taken in connection with sensitization to the hapten diphenylcyclopropenone (DPC). The receptor was isolated from a woman in her 50s with alopecia areata. Some clones in this sample may be carry-over from other donors' samples. This sequence joins TRBV7-2 and TRBJ1-2; 9 bases line up with TRBD1. CDR3: CASSSSLLQGAYGYTF. As DNA, the CDR3 is TGTGCCAGCAGCTCCTCGCTATTACAGGGGGCCTATGGCTACACCTTC.